This T cell receptor (beta chain) stems from a study of identical twins. This CDR3 contains 15 residues. Germline V gives CDR1 SGHDT, CDR2 YYEEEE. In its sample, this clonotype was seen many times. At one boundary the junction diverges from the germline segment, which might be a read error. TCRdb recomputed calls from the 5' RACE reads with MiXCR, one row per CDR3 protein. This sample has about 280,000 distinct CDR3 sequences, with 8% to 9% found just once. These sequences were also reported in another study, on yellow fever vaccine responses in identical twins.

This receptor was taken from a woman aged 18-29 years in good health. The rearrangement joins TRBV5-6 to TRBJ2-3; 11 bases line up with TRBD2. The sample taken for sequencing was memory (CD45RO+) T cells sorted from blood. The CDR3 DNA sequence: TGTGCTAGCAGCCCGGGACTAGCGGCAACAGATACGCAGTATTTT. It codes for CASSPGLAATDTQYF. The whole variable domain, remainder taken from reference TRBV5-6 and TRBJ2-3, is DAGVTQSPTHLIKTRGQQVTLRCSPKSGHDTVSWYQQALGQGPQFIFQYYEEEERQRGNFPDRFSGHQFPNYSSELNVNALLLGDSALYLCASSPGLAATDTQYFGPGTRLTVL.